Listed below are T cell receptor beta chains from one sample, sequenced in a study of cytomegalovirus exposure and HLA in healthy donors. Sequenced by immunoSEQ multiplex PCR; TCRdb stores in-frame clones only, minus some. The repertoire includes some 140,000 clones, approximately 79% of them detected once, and around 4.2% sits in the top ten. Material: PBMCs. These TCRs come from a man aged 45-65 years in good health and CMV-seropositive. Both conserved end residues are part of each CDR3. Fields, in order: D gene, V gene, CDR3 protein. The D gene is left open where the match is weak.

>TRBD1|TRBV4-2
CASSQDTGTGGYEQYF
>-|TRBV27
CASSLFGGTDTQYF
>-|TRBV19
CASSTLRGNQPQHF
>TRBD2|TRBV5-1
CASSLESSGLAQFF
>-|TRBV7-2
CASSLGRGPVDTQYF
>-|TRBV5-1
CASGQTGNYNEQFF
>-|TRBV5-5
CASSLSGVNTEAFF
>TRBD2|TRBV5-1
CASSLNVRAGEGVTQYF
>-|TRBV5-4
CASSKGVRGYTF
>TRBD1|TRBV7-4
CASQGQGYEQYF
>-|TRBV5-5
CASALKGDVYYQPQHF
>-|TRBV11-2
CASSLQGYTEAFF
>-|TRBV7-8
CASSLRSRANYGYTF
>-|TRBV7-9
CASSSRVYGYTF
>-|TRBV9
CASSPILRETQYF
>-|TRBV19
CASTSSGVGYGYTF
>-|TRBV28
CASSSLLREQYF
>TRBD1|TRBV11-2
CASSSQGQGDEKLFF
>-|TRBV5-4
CASSLERATDTQYF
>-|TRBV27
CASSRAPGKTQYF
>-|TRBV6-1
CASTETDTSNQPQHF
>TRBD1|TRBV11-2
CASSPGILQGAEETQYF
>-|TRBV5-4
CASSPDWAGEQYF
>-|TRBV11-2
CASSPGGNSPLHF
>-|TRBV2
CASSITGTGELFF
>-|TRBV4-1
CASSQVGTGNSPLHF
>TRBD2|TRBV15
CATSRDWPGGSSYNEQFF
>-|TRBV29-1
CSVRNTEAFF
>TRBD1|TRBV11-2
CASSSPPGTGGRTGELFF
>TRBD1|TRBV7-2
CASSGRQGRPYGYTF
>TRBD2|TRBV11-2
CASSYSGGRAQETQYF
>TRBD1|TRBV18
CASSLTGETMNTEAFF
>-|TRBV7-9
CASSFRQGFGYTF
>TRBD1|TRBV5-6
CASSLARQGSSPLHF
>-|TRBV9
CASSRPRYGYTF
>-|TRBV5-4
CASSFNRNRANEQFF
>TRBD1|TRBV29-1
CSGQDRDSYVTSTEAFF
>-|TRBV19
CASSITGKGEKLFF
>TRBD2|TRBV9
CASSPGLAAYQETQYF
>TRBD2|TRBV5-1
CASSLTSGVKETQYF
>TRBD1|TRBV5-4
CASKRDRSRPGYTF
>-|TRBV2
CASSGPNMRAYEQYF
>TRBD1|TRBV5-5
CASSHPSRGQGNEQFF
>-|TRBV29-1
CSALRDTGELFF
>TRBD1|TRBV6-6
CASSYAQTGSDQPQHF
>TRBD1|TRBV7-9
CASSSTGGVTEAFF
>TRBD1|TRBV7-2
CASSLTGQGWQPQHF
>TRBD1|TRBV28
CASNAPGQDLYEQYF
>-|TRBV6-1
CASSEAGGGSDGYTF
>TRBD1|TRBV19
CASSYPPGQARNQPQHF
>TRBD1|TRBV10-2
CAKSWDRGRPLAYEQYF
>-|TRBV2
CASSAGQSREAFF
>TRBD1|TRBV29-1
CSVPGQNSYEQYF
>-|TRBV4-1
CASSQEPTGGQYEQYF
>TRBD1|TRBV2
CASKHLEGQGENTEAFF
>TRBD1|TRBV28
CASSFGQGAGGYTF
>TRBD1|TRBV7-8
CASSLVRGNNEQFF
>TRBD1|TRBV15
CATSRDLLAGGFGDTEAFF
>TRBD2|TRBV6-4
CASSDAGLARNEQFF
>-|TRBV5-1
CASSLVSMNTEAFF